This is a list of T cell receptor beta chains from one sample in a study of technical replicates of blood from a few donors. Libraries were prepared by immunoSEQ multiplex PCR; TCRdb keeps only in-frame clonotypes and omits some of them. The sample has 75,000 to 95,000 clones; almost 97% are singletons. Sequences were obtained from T cells isolated from PBMCs. These receptors were obtained from a human donor in good health. CDR3s include the opening cysteine and the closing phenylalanine or tryptophan. The order of the fields is CDR3 length, J gene, D gene, clone size, V gene, CDR3 protein, CDR3 DNA. D genes are given only for firm matches. Rows give clone size only sometimes, using once, few, many, or a class for an expanded clone.

13 | TRBJ2-5 | TRBD2 | NA | TRBV29-1 | CSVGEGYQETQYF | TGCAGCGTTGGGGAGGGGTACCAAGAGACCCAGTACTTC
17 | TRBJ2-1 | NA | NA | TRBV11-3 | CASSRGLARSSYNEQFF | TGTGCCAGCAGCCGAGGACTCGCCCGTAGCTCCTACAATGAGCAGTTCTTC
10 | TRBJ2-1 | NA | once | TRBV19 | CASSWSVQFF | TGTGCCAGTAGCTGGTCGGTCCAGTTCTTC
15 | TRBJ2-7 | TRBD2 | NA | TRBV27 | CASSLGAGGGYEQYF | TGTGCCAGCAGTTTAGGTGCGGGAGGTGGGTACGAGCAGTACTTC
16 | TRBJ1-1 | TRBD1 | NA | TRBV19 | CASSIEEQGVYTEAFF | TGTGCCAGTAGTATAGAAGAACAGGGGGTTTACACTGAAGCTTTCTTT
15 | TRBJ2-2 | TRBD1 | NA | TRBV5-3 | CARSYRGPSSGELFF | TGTGCCAGAAGCTACAGGGGGCCGTCGTCCGGGGAGCTGTTTTTT
16 | TRBJ2-7 | NA | NA | TRBV7-2 | CASRPSRDSGSYEQYF | TGTGCCAGCAGACCTTCCCGGGACTCTGGCTCCTACGAGCAGTACTTC
13 | TRBJ1-4 | TRBD1 | NA | TRBV2 | CASAPRQGEKLFF | TGTGCCAGCGCCCCTCGACAGGGCGAGAAACTGTTTTTT
11 | TRBJ1-2 | NA | NA | TRBV7-9 | CASTQNYGYTF | TGTGCCAGCACCCAAAACTATGGCTACACCTTC
12 | TRBJ2-3 | TRBD1 | NA | TRBV7-9 | CASSDRDSQQYF | TGTGCCAGCAGCGACCGGGACAGTCAGCAGTATTTT
11 | TRBJ2-7 | NA | NA | TRBV20-1 | CSAPLAYEQYF | TGCAGTGCTCCACTAGCCTACGAGCAGTACTTC
16 | TRBJ1-2 | TRBD1 | NA | TRBV27 | CASSFSRTGGGYGYTF | TGTGCCAGCAGTTTCTCCCGTACAGGGGGCGGCTATGGCTACACCTTC
11 | TRBJ1-2 | NA | NA | TRBV18 | CASATVGRYTF | TGTGCCAGCGCGACTGTTGGTCGCTACACCTTC
14 | TRBJ2-2 | TRBD1 | NA | TRBV4-3 | CASSLSTGVGELFF | TGCGCCAGCAGCCTATCAACAGGGGTCGGGGAGCTGTTTTTT
15 | TRBJ2-2 | TRBD1 | NA | TRBV4-3 | CASSQVQGFAGELFF | TGCGCCAGCAGCCAAGTACAGGGGTTTGCCGGGGAGCTGTTTTTT
15 | TRBJ2-7 | TRBD1 | NA | TRBV7-6 | CASSLGTGSLYEQYF | TGTGCCAGCAGCTTAGGGACAGGGTCCCTCTACGAGCAGTACTTC
16 | TRBJ1-5 | NA | once | TRBV5-8 | CASSLAGPGSNQPQHF | TGTGCCAGCAGCTTGGCTGGGCCAGGGAGCAATCAGCCCCAGCATTTT
15 | TRBJ1-2 | NA | NA | TRBV19 | CASSSLGGVLYGYTF | TGTGCCAGTAGTTCGCTCGGGGGAGTACTCTATGGCTACACCTTC
16 | TRBJ1-5 | NA | NA | TRBV28 | CASSGTEGLSNQPQHF | TGTGCCAGCAGTGGTACGGAGGGGTTGAGCAATCAGCCCCAGCATTTT
19 | TRBJ2-6 | NA | NA | TRBV11-3 | CASSLGGGSAFSGANVLTF | TGTGCCAGCAGCTTAGGTGGAGGGAGTGCATTCTCTGGGGCCAACGTCCTGACTTTC
19 | TRBJ2-3 | NA | NA | TRBV15 | CATSREGGSRLPSTDTQYF | TGTGCCACCAGCAGAGAGGGGGGATCCAGGCTACCTAGCACAGATACGCAGTATTTT
15 | TRBJ2-1 | TRBD2 | NA | TRBV28 | CASTLALAVYNEQFF | TGTGCCAGCACCCTGGCGCTAGCGGTCTACAATGAGCAGTTCTTC
15 | TRBJ2-3 | NA | NA | TRBV5-5 | CASSLRDLGRDTQYF | TGTGCCAGCAGCCTCCGGGACCTGGGGAGGGATACGCAGTATTTT
13 | TRBJ2-7 | NA | NA | TRBV11-3 | CASSSQLGAEQYF | TGTGCCAGCAGCTCCCAGCTAGGTGCGGAGCAGTACTTC
14 | TRBJ1-4 | TRBD1 | NA | TRBV28 | CASSPGTGYGKLFF | TGTGCCAGCAGTCCGGGGACAGGGTACGGAAAACTGTTTTTT
17 | TRBJ2-3 | TRBD2 | NA | TRBV27 | CASSSGLGLAGTDTQYF | TGTGCCAGCAGTTCCGGATTGGGACTAGCGGGCACAGATACGCAGTATTTT
13 | TRBJ2-7 | TRBD1 | NA | TRBV30 | CAWRRQGAYEQYF | TGTGCCTGGAGGCGACAGGGGGCCTACGAGCAGTACTTC
14 | TRBJ1-5 | NA | NA | TRBV18 | CASSAGTLNQPQHF | TGTGCCAGCTCAGCCGGGACACTCAATCAGCCCCAGCATTTT
13 | TRBJ2-1 | NA | NA | TRBV10-2 | CASSVRGIDEQFF | TGCGCCAGCAGTGTTCGGGGGATTGATGAGCAGTTCTTC
13 | TRBJ2-5 | NA | NA | TRBV7-2 | CASSLEQGQTQYF | TGTGCCAGCAGCTTAGAACAGGGACAGACCCAGTACTTC
13 | TRBJ2-7 | NA | NA | TRBV4-3 | CASSQTRGFEQYF | TGCGCCAGCAGCCAAACAAGGGGGTTCGAGCAGTACTTC
14 | TRBJ2-7 | NA | NA | TRBV5-6 | CASNGERAIYEQYF | TGTGCCAGCAATGGGGAGCGGGCGATCTACGAGCAGTACTTC
16 | TRBJ2-5 | TRBD2 | once | TRBV30 | CAWSGRLAGARETQYF | TGTGCCTGGAGTGGAAGACTAGCGGGAGCTCGGGAGACCCAGTACTTC
14 | TRBJ1-2 | TRBD1 | NA | TRBV28 | CASSLFRGPYGYTF | TGTGCCAGCAGTTTATTCAGGGGGCCCTATGGCTACACCTTC
16 | TRBJ2-3 | NA | NA | TRBV25-1 | CATRRGSGPITDTQYF | TGTGCCACCCGCCGGGGTAGCGGACCCATTACAGATACGCAGTATTTT
16 | TRBJ2-2 | NA | once | TRBV7-9 | CASSAIRVLRTGELFF | TGTGCCAGCAGCGCAATCAGGGTATTGAGGACCGGGGAGCTGTTTTTT
11 | TRBJ2-7 | NA | NA | TRBV28 | CASGDAYEQYF | TGTGCCAGCGGAGACGCCTACGAGCAGTACTTC
15 | TRBJ1-1 | TRBD1 | NA | TRBV18 | CASSLEQGLGTEAFF | TGTGCCAGCTCACTGGAACAGGGGTTAGGCACTGAAGCTTTCTTT
16 | TRBJ2-7 | TRBD1 | once | TRBV5-1 | CASKLRTGQGTYEQYF | TGCGCCAGCAAATTACGAACGGGACAGGGAACCTACGAGCAGTACTTC
13 | TRBJ2-5 | NA | NA | TRBV5-6 | CASSADSEETQYF | TGTGCCAGCAGCGCGGACTCGGAAGAGACCCAGTACTTC
15 | TRBJ2-1 | NA | NA | TRBV7-3 | CASSLAESSYNEQFF | TGTGCCAGCAGTTTAGCGGAGAGCTCCTACAATGAGCAGTTCTTC